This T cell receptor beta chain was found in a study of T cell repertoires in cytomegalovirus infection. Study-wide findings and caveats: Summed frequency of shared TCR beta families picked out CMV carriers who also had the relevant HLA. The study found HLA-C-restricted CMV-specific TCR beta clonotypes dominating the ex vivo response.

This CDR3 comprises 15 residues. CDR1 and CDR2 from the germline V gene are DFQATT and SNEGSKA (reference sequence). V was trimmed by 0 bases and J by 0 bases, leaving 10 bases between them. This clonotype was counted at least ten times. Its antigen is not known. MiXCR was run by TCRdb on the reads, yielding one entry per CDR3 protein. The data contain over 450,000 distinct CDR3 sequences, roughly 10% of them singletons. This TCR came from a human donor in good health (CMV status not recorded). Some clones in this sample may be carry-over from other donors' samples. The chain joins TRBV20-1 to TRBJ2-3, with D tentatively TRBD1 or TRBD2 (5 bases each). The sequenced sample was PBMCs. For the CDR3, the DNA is TGCAGTGCTAGAGATGGGACGTACAGCACAGATACGCAGTATTTT. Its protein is CSARDGTYSTDTQYF.